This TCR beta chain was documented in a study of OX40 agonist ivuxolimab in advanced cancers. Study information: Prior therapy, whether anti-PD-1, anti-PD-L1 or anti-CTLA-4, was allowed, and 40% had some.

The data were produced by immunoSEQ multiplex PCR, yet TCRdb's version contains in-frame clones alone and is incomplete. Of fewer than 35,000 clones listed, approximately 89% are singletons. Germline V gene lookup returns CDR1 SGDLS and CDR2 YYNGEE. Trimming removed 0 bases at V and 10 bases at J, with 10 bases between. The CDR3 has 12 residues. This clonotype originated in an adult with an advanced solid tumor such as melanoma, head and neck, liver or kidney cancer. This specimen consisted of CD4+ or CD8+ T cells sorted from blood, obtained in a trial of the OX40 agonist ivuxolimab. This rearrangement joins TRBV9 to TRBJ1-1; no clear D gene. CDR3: CASSVGETVAFF. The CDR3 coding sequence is TGTGCCAGCAGCGTAGGTGAAACGGTAGCTTTCTTT. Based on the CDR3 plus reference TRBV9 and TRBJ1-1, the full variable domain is DSGVTQTPKHLITATGQRVTLRCSPRSGDLSVYWYQQSLDQGLQFLIQYYNGEERAKGNILERFSAQQFPDLHSELNLSSLELGDSALYFCASSVGETVAFFGQGTRLTVV.